One sample yielded the 25 T cell receptor beta chains listed below, sequenced in a study of T cell clusters in autoimmune cytopenias. Multiplex touch-down PCR amplified TRB using TRB-A and TRB-B pools in one tube. TCRdb reworked the multiplex PCR reads into one entry per CDR3 protein, no DNA. This sample contains thousands of distinct CDR3 sequences. TRB was amplified from about 260 ng of peripheral blood genomic DNA per sample. This sample also belongs to another study, concerning T cell repertoires in aging, cancer and after chemotherapy.

Sequencing was performed on peripheral blood. Receptor source: a human donor in good health.

This clonotype shows up as medium-sized by frequency. The chain recombines TRBV6-1 with TRBJ1-1; TCRdb returns TRBD1, unconfirmable since there is no DNA. In germline, CDR1 is MNHNS, CDR2 SASEGT. There are 12 residues in the CDR3. The CDR3 region is CASDRANTEAFF.

The rearrangement joins TRBV10-3 to TRBJ1-2; TCRdb reports TRBD1, a call that lacks DNA to check it against. This CDR3 region has 15 residues. The germline gives CDR1 ENHRY, CDR2 SYGVKD. The CDR3: CAISDPGQDEYGYTF.

This clonotype registers medium-sized (0.01 to 0.1%) by frequency. V and J are TRBV6-2 or TRBV6-3 and TRBJ1-5; lacking DNA, the TRBD1 call made by TCRdb goes unchecked. Germline-derived CDR1 and CDR2 are MNHEY and SVGEGT. This CDR3 contains 16 residues. This chain's CDR3 is CASSYLGTKSNQPQHF.

The rearrangement uses TRBV7-6 and TRBJ2-1; TCRdb proposes TRBD1, but this gene call is untestable without DNA. CDR1 SGHVS and CDR2 FNYEAQ come from the germline V gene. The CDR3 contains 16 residues. The chain's CDR3 is CASSLDGDRAYNEQFF.

This clonotype counts as medium-sized by frequency. The rearrangement uses TRBV15 and TRBJ2-7; without DNA, the TCRdb call of TRBD1 cannot be checked. The CDR3 runs to 15 residues. The germline gives CDR1 LNHNV, CDR2 YYDKDF (reference sequence). The CDR3 sequence: CATSRDPGVSYEQYF.

The chain employs TRBV7-2 and TRBJ1-4; TCRdb picks TRBD1, but there is no DNA to check that call. The CDR3 loop spans 13 amino acids. Germline V gene lookup returns CDR1 SGHTA and CDR2 FQGNSA. The chain's CDR3 is CASSRDRDEKLFF.

This clonotype ranks as medium-sized in terms of frequency. The V gene is TRBV6-1, the J gene TRBJ2-7. CDR1 is MNHNS and CDR2 is SASEGT in the germline V gene. This CDR3 comprises 15 residues. The CDR3 reads CASSEGAGTTYEQYF.

Judged by frequency, this clonotype is medium-sized. The chain carries TRBV13 and TRBJ2-1; TCRdb indicates TRBD2, and absent DNA this call remains unverified. This CDR3 has 16 residues. Germline lookup yields CDR1 PRHDT and CDR2 FYEKMQ (reference sequence). The CDR3 loop is CASSRRGFTILDEQFF.

This rearrangement joins TRBV5-6 to TRBJ1-1. Germline CDR1 and CDR2: SGHDT and YYEEEE. The CDR3 consists of 15 residues. CDR3 region: CASSRRGPPNTEAFF.

The V and J genes are TRBV7-4 and TRBJ2-3; the D call of TRBD2 rests on TCRdb alone, since no DNA is present to check it. The CDR3 is made up of 16 amino acids. Looked up from germline, CDR1 is SGHVT and CDR2 is SQSDAQ. The CDR3 loop reads CASSILSGAVTDTQHF. Filled out from reference TRBV7-4 and TRBJ2-3, the complete variable domain reads GAGVSQSPRYKVAKRGRDVALRCDSISGHVTLYWYRQTLGQGSEVLTYSQSDAQRDKSGRPSGRFSAERPERSVSTLKIQRTEQGDSAVYLCASSILSGAVTDTQHFGPGTRLTVL.

This clonotype is identified as medium-sized (0.01 to 0.1%) from frequency. The CDR3 loop reads CARWTGPGDYGYTF. This chain joins TRBV6-2 or TRBV6-3 and TRBJ1-2; lacking DNA, the TRBD1 call made by TCRdb goes unchecked. The CDR3 covers 14 residues. Germline V gene data show CDR1 as MNHEY and CDR2 as SVGEGT.

This chain uses TRBV28 with TRBJ1-4; the D call of TRBD1 rests on TCRdb alone, since no DNA is present to check it. Germline loops: CDR1 MDHEN, CDR2 SYDVKM. CDR3 length: 14 amino acids. CDR3: CASNTGQAIGELFF.

The chain recombines TRBV18 with TRBJ1-5; TCRdb picks TRBD1, but there is no DNA to check that call. The CDR3 is 16 residues long. Germline V gene sequence: CDR1 KGHSH, CDR2 LQKENI. CDR3 sequence reads: CASSPNRDRGFQPQHF.

This clonotype is classed as medium-sized by frequency. The chain employs TRBV27 and TRBJ1-1; there is no DNA to check the TCRdb D call of TRBD1. Germline V CDR1 and CDR2: MNHEY, SMNVEV (reference sequence). There are 14 residues in the CDR3. CDR3 sequence reads: CASSQRPGGTEAFF.

This chain links TRBV20-1 with TRBJ2-2. This CDR3 has 15 residues. Germline values: CDR1 DFQATT, CDR2 SNEGSKA (reference sequence). This CDR3 reads CSARVPHLGTGELFF.

In terms of frequency, this clonotype is medium-sized. This chain links TRBV27 with TRBJ1-4; the D call from TCRdb, TRBD1, cannot be confirmed without DNA. The CDR3 is made up of 15 amino acids. CDR1 and CDR2 (germline): MNHEY, SMNVEV (reference sequence). The CDR3 sequence is CASRPWGQMGEKLFF.

By frequency, this clonotype is medium-sized. The chain uses TRBV6-2 or TRBV6-3 and TRBJ2-1; the TCRdb D gene call, TRBD2, has no DNA to confirm it. This CDR3 comprises 14 residues. Germline CDR1 and CDR2: MNHEY and SVGEGT. The CDR3: CASSGSGGYNEQFF.

This CDR3 is CASTSLDGSTDTQYF. The gene calls are TRBV6-2 or TRBV6-3 and TRBJ2-3. Germline assignment: CDR1 MNHEY and CDR2 SVGEGT. This CDR3 spans 15 amino acids.

This clonotype is deemed medium-sized by its frequency. This chain links TRBV10-3 with TRBJ2-1. The CDR3 is 15 amino acids. In germline, CDR1 is ENHRY, CDR2 SYGVKD. The CDR3 loop is CAISPFGSSYNEQFF.

This clonotype is identified as medium-sized from frequency. The rearrangement links TRBV5-4 to TRBJ1-4. Germline assignment: CDR1 SGHNT and CDR2 YYREEE (reference sequence). The CDR3 extends over 14 amino acids. The CDR3 reads CASTSHPTNEKLFF.

The CDR3 protein is CSARFRKDSPLSGNTIYF. V and J are TRBV20-1 and TRBJ1-3; TCRdb indicates TRBD1, and absent DNA this call remains unverified. CDR3 length equals 18 residues. Germline loops: CDR1 DFQATT, CDR2 SNEGSKA (reference sequence).

This clonotype registers medium-sized (0.01 to 0.1%) by frequency. The chain is built from TRBV27 and TRBJ2-3; the TCRdb call, TRBD1, lacks DNA for checking. The CDR3 consists of 16 residues. The germline CDR1 and CDR2 sequences are MNHEY and SMNVEV (reference sequence). CDR3 protein: CASSFTGATSTDTQYF.

V gene TRBV21-1 combines with J gene TRBJ2-7; checking the TCRdb D call of TRBD1 is not possible without DNA. TRBV21-1 is assigned pseudogene status. The CDR3 is 13 amino acids. CDR3 protein: CASSIGTHYEQYF.

Considering frequency, this clonotype is medium-sized (0.01 to 0.1%). The chain links TRBV27 to TRBJ2-7. CDR3 length equals 12 residues. Germline lookup yields CDR1 MNHEY and CDR2 SMNVEV (reference sequence). CDR3 region: CASSPMGYEQYF.

The V and J genes are TRBV18 and TRBJ1-1; TCRdb designates TRBD1, a call that cannot be tested without DNA. The CDR3 runs to 16 residues. Germline V gives CDR1 KGHSH, CDR2 LQKENI. The CDR3 is CASSPPSGTGGTEAFF.